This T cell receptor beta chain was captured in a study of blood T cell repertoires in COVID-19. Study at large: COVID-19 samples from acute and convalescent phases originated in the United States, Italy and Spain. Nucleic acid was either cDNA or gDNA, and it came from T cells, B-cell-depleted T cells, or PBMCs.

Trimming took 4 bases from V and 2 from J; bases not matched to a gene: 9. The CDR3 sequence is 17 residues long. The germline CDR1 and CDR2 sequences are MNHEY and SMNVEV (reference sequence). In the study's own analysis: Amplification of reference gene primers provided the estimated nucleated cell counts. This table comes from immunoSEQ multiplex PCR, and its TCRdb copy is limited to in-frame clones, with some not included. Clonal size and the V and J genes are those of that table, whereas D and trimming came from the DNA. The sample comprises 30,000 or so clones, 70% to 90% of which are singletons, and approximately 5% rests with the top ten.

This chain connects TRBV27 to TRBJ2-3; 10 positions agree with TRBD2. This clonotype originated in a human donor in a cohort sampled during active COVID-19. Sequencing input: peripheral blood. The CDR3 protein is CASSSTQRGGYTDTQYF. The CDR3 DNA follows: TGTGCCAGCAGTTCCACACAGCGGGGGGGCTACACAGATACGCAGTATTTT.